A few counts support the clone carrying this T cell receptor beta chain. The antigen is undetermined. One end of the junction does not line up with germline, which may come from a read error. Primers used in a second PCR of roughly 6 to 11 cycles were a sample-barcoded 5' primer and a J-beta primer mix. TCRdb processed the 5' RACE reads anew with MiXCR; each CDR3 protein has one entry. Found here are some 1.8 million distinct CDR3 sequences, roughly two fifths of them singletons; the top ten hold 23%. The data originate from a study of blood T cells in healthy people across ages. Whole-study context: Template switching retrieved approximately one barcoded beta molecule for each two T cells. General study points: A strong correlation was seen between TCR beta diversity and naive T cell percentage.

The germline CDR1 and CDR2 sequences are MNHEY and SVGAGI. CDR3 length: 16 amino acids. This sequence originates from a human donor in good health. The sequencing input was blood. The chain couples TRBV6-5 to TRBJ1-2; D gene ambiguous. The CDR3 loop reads CASSYSGGPINYGYTF. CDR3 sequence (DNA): TGTGCCAGCAGTTACTCGGGAGGGCCGATCAACTACGGCTACACCTTC.